Presented here are 9 T cell receptor beta chains from one specimen sequenced in a study of ipilimumab plus nivolumab after autologous stem cell transplantation. TCRdb's table, derived via immunoSEQ multiplex PCR, lists solely in-frame clones and lacks some. The table records 15,000 to 20,000 clones, approximately 71% of them present only once. The specimen comprised PBMCs, sampled in a trial of ipilimumab plus nivolumab as post-transplant consolidation. These receptors all stem from a male donor with diffuse large B-cell lymphoma.

This chain uses TRBV30 with TRBJ2-5; TRBD2 aligns across 9 bases. This CDR3 comprises 14 residues. V was clipped by 4 bases and J by 2 bases; unmatched bases: 5. CDR1 and CDR2 (germline): GTSNPN, SVGIG (reference sequence). This CDR3 reads CAWISGGRQETQYF. In DNA, the CDR3 is TGTGCCTGGATTAGCGGGGGCCGTCAAGAGACCCAGTACTTC.

The chain has TRBV6-1 and TRBJ1-5; the D is unclear. The CDR3 loop spans 14 amino acids. V lost 6 bases and J 3 bases, leaving 12 bases between the germline ends. Germline loops: CDR1 MNHNS, CDR2 SASEGT. The CDR3 protein is CASRPWRDNQPQHF. The CDR3 DNA follows: TGTGCCAGCAGACCCTGGAGGGACAATCAGCCCCAGCATTTT.

CDR3 coding DNA: TGTGCCAGCAGCCGGACACTGGCGGGGGGGCTGAGGAATGAGCAGTTCTTC. It is translated as CASSRTLAGGLRNEQFF. The V call is TRBV5-5, the J call TRBJ2-1; 9 bases fit TRBD2. The CDR3 has 17 amino acids. V was clipped by 4 bases and J by 7 bases; unmatched bases: 15. Germline assignment: CDR1 SGHKS and CDR2 YYEKEE (reference sequence).

This clone was recorded a few times. The rearrangement links TRBV6-1 to TRBJ1-5, with D unclear. Deletions cut 1 base from V and 2 bases from J, with 15 bases between. This CDR3 region has 17 residues. Germline V gives CDR1 MNHNS, CDR2 SASEGT. CDR3: CASSEGIWGSGNQPQHF. The CDR3 DNA is TGTGCCAGCAGTGAAGGAATTTGGGGTAGCGGCAATCAGCCCCAGCATTTT.

J is TRBJ1-2 and V is TRBV6-1; 7 bases map to TRBD1. The trim removed 6 bases at V and 6 bases at J, leaving 7 bases unmatched. The CDR3 has 13 residues. CDR1 is MNHNS, CDR2 SASEGT, per germline. The CDR3, as DNA: TGTGCCAGCAGAGAACAGGGGACGGATGGCTACACCTTC. Translated: CASREQGTDGYTF.

The gene calls are TRBV7-9 and TRBJ1-5; D is unclear. V was pared by 3 bases and J by 4 bases, with 7 bases between. CDR3 length: 13 residues. Germline lookup yields CDR1 SEHNR and CDR2 FQNEAQ (reference sequence). CDR3 sequence (DNA): TGTGCCAGCAGCTTCGGCACGAATCAGCCCCAGCATTTT. This codes for CASSFGTNQPQHF.

This rearrangement joins TRBV6-1 to TRBJ2-5; 7 nucleotides agree with TRBD1. The CDR3 consists of 15 residues. Germline values: CDR1 MNHNS, CDR2 SASEGT. V shed 5 bases and J 2 bases; nucleotides not matched to a gene: 8. As DNA, the CDR3 is TGTGCCAGCAGTCCCTACCCGGGACAGCAAGAGACCCAGTACTTC. This encodes CASSPYPGQQETQYF.

This rearrangement joins TRBV5-4 to TRBJ2-7, with D possibly called TRBD1 or TRBD2 (5 bases each). The CDR3 spans 16 residues. The germline gives CDR1 SGHNT, CDR2 YYREEE (reference sequence). V was trimmed by 2 bases and J by 6 bases, leaving 21 bases between them. This chain's CDR3 is CASSFLSRYGALEQYF. The CDR3 coding sequence is TGTGCCAGCAGCTTCCTTTCGCGGTACGGGGCCCTCGAGCAGTACTTC.

This clone appeared a few times. V usage is TRBV7-8 and J usage is TRBJ1-3; 9 positions agree with TRBD1. From germline, CDR1 is SGHVS and CDR2 FQNEAQ. The V segment lost 4 bases and the J segment 3 bases; nucleotides outside the gene matches: 1. This CDR3 spans 14 amino acids. CDR3 DNA sequence: TGTGCCAGCAGCTCGGGACAGGGTGGAAACACCATATATTTT. Protein sequence: CASSSGQGGNTIYF.